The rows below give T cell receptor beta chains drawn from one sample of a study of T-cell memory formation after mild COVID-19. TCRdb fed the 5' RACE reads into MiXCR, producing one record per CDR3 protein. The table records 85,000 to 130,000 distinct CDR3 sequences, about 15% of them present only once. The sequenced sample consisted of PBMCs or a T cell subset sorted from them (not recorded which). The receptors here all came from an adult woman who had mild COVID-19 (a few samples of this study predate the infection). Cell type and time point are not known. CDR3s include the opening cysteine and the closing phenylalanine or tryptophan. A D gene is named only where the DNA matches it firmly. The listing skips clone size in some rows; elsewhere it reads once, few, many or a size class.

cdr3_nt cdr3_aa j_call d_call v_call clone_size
TGTGCCAGCAGCCTAGGACAGGGGGGCCGGTCCCAGCATTTT CASSLGQGGRSQHF TRBJ1-5 TRBD1 TRBV5-6 few
TGTGCCAGCTCACCGGGCACGGACAGCTATGGCTACACCTTC CASSPGTDSYGYTF TRBJ1-2 - TRBV18 -
TGTGCCAGCAGCCAAGTTAACTCCCTGGGCGAGCAGTACTTC CASSQVNSLGEQYF TRBJ2-7 - TRBV3-1 -
TGTGCCAGCAGCGCATTTGGGGGCTCGGGTGAAAAACTGTTTTTT CASSAFGGSGEKLFF TRBJ1-4 - TRBV9 -
TGTGCCAGCAGTTCGCGGACTAGCGTGGATACGCAGTATTTT CASSSRTSVDTQYF TRBJ2-3 TRBD2 TRBV12-3/TRBV12-4 few
TGTGCCAGCAGTGAGGGGACAGGTCCCTACGAGCAGTACTTC CASSEGTGPYEQYF TRBJ2-7 TRBD1 TRBV6-1 -
TGTGCCAGCTCTGCGGGTTTGCCAGATACGCAGTATTTT CASSAGLPDTQYF TRBJ2-3 - TRBV6-4 few
TGTGCTAGTGGTTTGACGTACGGCATTAACTATGGCTACACCTTC CASGLTYGINYGYTF TRBJ1-2 - TRBV12-5 -
TGTGCCAGCAGCTTAGCGCGACAGGGGAGACACGAGCAGTACTTC CASSLARQGRHEQYF TRBJ2-7 TRBD1 TRBV7-6 many
TGCAGCGTTGAAGGGACAGGGGCCTACGAGCAGTACTTC CSVEGTGAYEQYF TRBJ2-7 TRBD1 TRBV29-1 few
TGTGCCAGCAGCCACCGGACGGGGAACTATGGCTACACCTTC CASSHRTGNYGYTF TRBJ1-2 - TRBV6-5 -
TGTGCCTCCGGGGAGAATGAGCAGTTCTTC CASGENEQFF TRBJ2-1 - TRBV27 few
TGTGCCATCCTCATAGACTCCTACAATGAGCAGTTCTTC CAILIDSYNEQFF TRBJ2-1 - TRBV10-3 -
TGTGCCACCAGCGAGGGGTCTAACTATGGCTACACCTTC CATSEGSNYGYTF TRBJ1-2 - TRBV15 -
TGTGCCAGCAGCCCCCCTTTTGCCGGACAGGGGCCCTACGAGCAGTACTTC CASSPPFAGQGPYEQYF TRBJ2-7 TRBD1 TRBV7-9 once
TGTGCCAGCAGTTTATTCACCTCTTCGGGGAACATTCAGTACTTC CASSLFTSSGNIQYF TRBJ2-4 - TRBV27 -
TGTGCCAGCAGCTCGGGGCGGGTTTACGAGCAGTACTTC CASSSGRVYEQYF TRBJ2-7 - TRBV7-2 -
TGTGCCAGCAGCTTAGCGCCTGTAGGCCAGCCCCAGCATTTT CASSLAPVGQPQHF TRBJ1-5 - TRBV7-6 few
TGTGCCAGCACCGCCCGGGACAGGGCGTACAATCAGCCCCAGCATTTT CASTARDRAYNQPQHF TRBJ1-5 TRBD1 TRBV12-3/TRBV12-4 few
TGTGCCACCAGTGATTTTGGGCGGACCTCCTACAATGAGCAGTTCTTC CATSDFGRTSYNEQFF TRBJ2-1 - TRBV24-1 -
TGTGCCAGCAGCTTAGCGGGAACAGCCTTGGATGGCTACACCTTC CASSLAGTALDGYTF TRBJ1-2 - TRBV7-9 few
TGTGCCAGCAGCTTAGCGACCGGGGGTTCAGGGATGTCATCCTACAATGAGCAGTTCTTC CASSLATGGSGMSSYNEQFF TRBJ2-1 - TRBV7-6 many
TGTGCCAGCAGCCAAGGACGCAACCGGTACTTC CASSQGRNRYF TRBJ2-7 - TRBV6-2/TRBV6-3 -
TGCAGCGTTGTAGAGACAGTCGAGACCCAGTACTTC CSVVETVETQYF TRBJ2-5 - TRBV29-1 once
TGTGCCAGCAGCCCCAGAGGATTGGGGACAGATACGCAGTATTTT CASSPRGLGTDTQYF TRBJ2-3 - TRBV7-7 few
TGTGCCAGCAGTGCCCAACGACAAAGCTCCTACGAGCAGTACTTC CASSAQRQSSYEQYF TRBJ2-7 - TRBV2 -
TGCAGCGCCCAAGGGGCAGCGAACACTGAAGCTTTCTTT CSAQGAANTEAFF TRBJ1-1 - TRBV29-1 -
TGTGCCAGCAGTAAAAGAGGACAGGGAGTCACTGAAGCTTTCTTT CASSKRGQGVTEAFF TRBJ1-1 TRBD1 TRBV6-4 -
TGTGCCAGCAGCCCCGGGGGTTCACCCCTCCACTTT CASSPGGSPLHF TRBJ1-6 - TRBV7-9 few
TGTGCCAGCAAAACAGGGGGTTTGAACAATGAGCAGTTCTTC CASKTGGLNNEQFF TRBJ2-1 TRBD1 TRBV2 -
TGTGCCAGCAGCCTGAGTCAGGGGCAAGGGGGCACAGATACGCAGTATTTT CASSLSQGQGGTDTQYF TRBJ2-3 - TRBV7-9 -
TGTGCCAGCAGTTTAGTTTCTAGGGGTGAGCAGTTCTTC CASSLVSRGEQFF TRBJ2-1 - TRBV27 few
TGTGCCAGCAGCTTAGCGGGAGCAACTAATGAAAAACTGTTTTTT CASSLAGATNEKLFF TRBJ1-4 - TRBV7-8 -
TGTGCCAGCAGTTTACCGGGGGAGACCCAGTACTTC CASSLPGETQYF TRBJ2-5 - TRBV12-3/TRBV12-4 few
TGCGCCAGCAGACCCCCCCTGGGGGGCTGGTACGAGCAGTACTTC CASRPPLGGWYEQYF TRBJ2-7 - TRBV5-1 few
TGCAGTGCTAGGGACCTTACGAGGGGGTTCCCCGAGGAGCAGTACTTC CSARDLTRGFPEEQYF TRBJ2-7 - TRBV20-1 few
TGTGCCAGCAGCCCATCCCCGGGGCTAGCGGACAATGAGCAGTTCTTC CASSPSPGLADNEQFF TRBJ2-1 TRBD2 TRBV4-2 -
TGTGCCAGCAGCGCCCGGGACCCCTACCAAGAGACCCAGTACTTC CASSARDPYQETQYF TRBJ2-5 - TRBV7-9 few
TGTGCCAGCAGCCCGGGAGGGCTATACGGGGAGCTGTTTTTT CASSPGGLYGELFF TRBJ2-2 TRBD2 TRBV7-9 -
TGTGCCACCAGTGATCCGGGACTAGCGGTCACAGATACGCAGTATTTT CATSDPGLAVTDTQYF TRBJ2-3 TRBD2 TRBV24-1 few
TGCAGTGCTAGAGAACCGGGACAGGGGGTCTCCTACGAGCAGTACTTC CSAREPGQGVSYEQYF TRBJ2-7 TRBD1 TRBV20-1 few
TGTGCCAGCCGCCTTGGAACCACTGAAGCTTTCTTT CASRLGTTEAFF TRBJ1-1 - TRBV12-3/TRBV12-4 few
TGCGCCAGCAGAGCGGGGCGCGGCACAGATACGCAGTATTTT CASRAGRGTDTQYF TRBJ2-3 TRBD2 TRBV5-1 few
TGCAGTGCTAGGACCCTTCGGGAGCAGTACTTC CSARTLREQYF TRBJ2-7 - TRBV20-1 -
TGCGCCAGCAGCCAAGAGCCAGGACAGGCAACCTCCTACAATGAGCAGTTCTTC CASSQEPGQATSYNEQFF TRBJ2-1 TRBD1 TRBV4-1 many
TGCGCCAGCAGCCTGGGGTCTAGTCAGCCCCAGCATTTT CASSLGSSQPQHF TRBJ1-5 - TRBV4-1 -
TGTGCCACCATTCCAGGGACGATCCAAGAGACCCAGTACTTC CATIPGTIQETQYF TRBJ2-5 - TRBV24-1 few
TGTGCCAGCAGGGGACTAGCGGGAGAGAGGCAAGAGACCCAGTACTTC CASRGLAGERQETQYF TRBJ2-5 TRBD2 TRBV7-9 -
TGTGCCACCAGTGACAAAGAAGGGGAGACCCAGTACTTC CATSDKEGETQYF TRBJ2-5 - TRBV24-1 -
TGTGCCAGCAGTTACTCGCCGGATAATTCACCCCTCCACTTT CASSYSPDNSPLHF TRBJ1-6 - TRBV6-5 few
TGCGCCAGCAGCCACCCGACAGGAGCCTACGAGCAGTACTTC CASSHPTGAYEQYF TRBJ2-7 - TRBV4-1 few
TGTGCCAGCAGTTTGGGGCGACTGCGTGACGAGCAGTACTTC CASSLGRLRDEQYF TRBJ2-7 - TRBV12-3/TRBV12-4 once
TGTGCCAGCAGCCAAGAAACCGGGACAGGGGGCTACGAGCAGTACTTC CASSQETGTGGYEQYF TRBJ2-7 TRBD1 TRBV4-2 many
TGTGCCAGCAGCTACGGGACAGGGGCGTTTAACGAGCAGTACTTC CASSYGTGAFNEQYF TRBJ2-7 TRBD1 TRBV5-6 -
TGTGCCAGCAGTCCGAACACTGAAGCTTTCTTT CASSPNTEAFF TRBJ1-1 - TRBV6-6 -
TGTGCCACCAGTGTTGGGGAGAACACTGAAGCTTTCTTT CATSVGENTEAFF TRBJ1-1 - TRBV24-1 few
TGTGCCAGCAGTACCAATTACGAGCAGTACTTC CASSTNYEQYF TRBJ2-7 - TRBV27 -